This T cell receptor beta chain was sequenced for a study of response to subunit inactivated influenza vaccine. Study results and limitations: T cells newly recruited by each seasonal influenza vaccination are few, the authors suggested.

With regard to this clonotype: Its antigen is unknown.

MiXCR, run by TCRdb on the RT-PCR reads, gives a single entry per CDR3 protein. The table shows about 650,000 distinct CDR3 sequences, with 15% to 19% occurring only once. The germline V gene encodes CDR1 KGHSH and CDR2 LQKENI. Trimming removed 2 bases from V and 8 bases from J; junction bases left unmatched: 3. This CDR3 spans 13 amino acids. This specimen consisted of PBMCs from blood, obtained 12 days after vaccination. This TCR came from a man aged 50-59 years who received an inactivated influenza vaccine. V usage is TRBV18 and J usage is TRBJ2-7, with 10 bases matching TRBD1. This chain's CDR3 is CASSPKDRGKQYF. CDR3 sequence (DNA): TGTGCCAGCTCACCAAAGGACAGGGGGAAGCAGTACTTC.